This TCR beta chain derives from a study of blood T cell repertoires in COVID-19. V trimming: 4 bases; J trimming: 5 bases; junction bases outside the gene matches: 5. CDR1 SGHNT and CDR2 YYREEE come from the germline V gene (reference sequence). The CDR3 consists of 14 residues. Produced via immunoSEQ multiplex PCR; TCRdb's table is partial and in-frame only. The sample yields 250,000 to 400,000 clones, around 87% seen once. The study drew participants aged about 18 to 89 years from 20 to 30 US areas. The rearrangement links TRBV5-4 to TRBJ2-1, with 8 positions matching TRBD2. This clonotype originated in a woman aged 25-40 years who had recovered from COVID-19. Sequenced material: PBMCs or T cells enriched from blood (not recorded which). The CDR3 protein is CASSPGTRDNEQFF. The CDR3 nucleotides read TGTGCCAGCAGCCCCGGGACTAGAGACAATGAGCAGTTCTTC.